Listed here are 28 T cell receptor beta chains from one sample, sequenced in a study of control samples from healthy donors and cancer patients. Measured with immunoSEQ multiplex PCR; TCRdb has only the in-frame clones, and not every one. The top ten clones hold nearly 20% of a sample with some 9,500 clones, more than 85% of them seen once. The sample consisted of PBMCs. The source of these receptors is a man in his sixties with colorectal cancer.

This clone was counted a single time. The CDR3: CASSIDGTGFSNQPQHF. The CDR3 DNA reads TGTGCCAGTAGTATAGATGGGACAGGTTTTAGCAATCAGCCCCAGCATTTT. J is TRBJ1-5 and V is TRBV19; 8 bases line up with TRBD1. CDR3 size: 17 residues. J gave up 0 bases and V 0 bases, and 4 bases lay outside the gene matches. Germline V gene data show CDR1 as LNHDA and CDR2 as SQIVND (reference sequence).

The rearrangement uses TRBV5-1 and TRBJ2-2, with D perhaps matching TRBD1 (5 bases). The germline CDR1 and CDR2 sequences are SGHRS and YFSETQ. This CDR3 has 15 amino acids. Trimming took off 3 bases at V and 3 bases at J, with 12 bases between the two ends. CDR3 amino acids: CASSSMGRDTGELFF. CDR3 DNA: TGCGCCAGCAGCTCCATGGGCAGGGACACCGGGGAGCTGTTTTTT.

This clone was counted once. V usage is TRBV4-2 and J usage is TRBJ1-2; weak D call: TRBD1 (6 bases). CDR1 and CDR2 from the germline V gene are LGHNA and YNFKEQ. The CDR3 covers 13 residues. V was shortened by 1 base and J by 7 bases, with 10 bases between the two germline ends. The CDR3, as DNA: TGTGCCAGCAGCCAAGCGGGGGCAGGTGGCTACACCTTC. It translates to CASSQAGAGGYTF.

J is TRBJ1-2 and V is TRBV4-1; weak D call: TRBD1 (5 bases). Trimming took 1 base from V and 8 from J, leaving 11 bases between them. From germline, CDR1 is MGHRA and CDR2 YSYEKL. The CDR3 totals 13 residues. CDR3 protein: CASSQVGQSGYTF. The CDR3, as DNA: TGCGCCAGCAGCCAAGTCGGACAAAGCGGCTACACCTTC.

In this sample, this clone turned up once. This CDR3 reads CASSVAENTEAFF. The CDR3 nucleotides read TGTGCCAGCAGCGTAGCAGAGAACACTGAAGCTTTCTTT. The V and J genes are TRBV9 and TRBJ1-1; D gene uncertain. Per the germline V gene, CDR1 is SGDLS and CDR2 is YYNGEE. V was cut by 0 bases and J by 1 base, with 4 bases left in between. There are 13 residues in the CDR3.

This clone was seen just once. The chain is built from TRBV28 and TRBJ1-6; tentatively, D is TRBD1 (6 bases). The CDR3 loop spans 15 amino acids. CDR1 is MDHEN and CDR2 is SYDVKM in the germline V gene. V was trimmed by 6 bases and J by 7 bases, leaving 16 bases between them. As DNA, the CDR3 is TGTGCCAGCAGGCGGATTACAGGGTACAATTCACCCCTCCACTTT. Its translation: CASRRITGYNSPLHF.

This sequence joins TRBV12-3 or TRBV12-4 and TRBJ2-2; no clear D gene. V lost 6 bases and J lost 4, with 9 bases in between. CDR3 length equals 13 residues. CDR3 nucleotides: TGTGCCAGCAGCCGATGGAGCACCGGGGAGCTGTTTTTT. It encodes CASSRWSTGELFF.

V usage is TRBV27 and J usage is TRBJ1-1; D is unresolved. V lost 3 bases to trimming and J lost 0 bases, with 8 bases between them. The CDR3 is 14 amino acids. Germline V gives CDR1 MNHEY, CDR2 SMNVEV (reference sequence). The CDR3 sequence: CASSLNGMNTEAFF. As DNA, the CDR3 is TGTGCCAGCAGTTTGAACGGAATGAACACTGAAGCTTTCTTT.

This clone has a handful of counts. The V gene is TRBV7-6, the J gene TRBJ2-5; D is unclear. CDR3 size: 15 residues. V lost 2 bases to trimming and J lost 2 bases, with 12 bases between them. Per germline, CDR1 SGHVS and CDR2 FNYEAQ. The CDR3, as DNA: TGTGCCAGCAGCTTACTGCCCGCCGAACAAGAGACCCAGTACTTC. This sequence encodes CASSLLPAEQETQYF.

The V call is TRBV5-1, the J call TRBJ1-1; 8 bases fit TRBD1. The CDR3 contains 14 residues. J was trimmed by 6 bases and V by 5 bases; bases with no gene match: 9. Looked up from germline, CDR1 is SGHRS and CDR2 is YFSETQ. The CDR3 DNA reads TGCGCCAGCAGTTCGAGGACAGGGAGGGCTGAAGCTTTCTTT. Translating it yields CASSSRTGRAEAFF.

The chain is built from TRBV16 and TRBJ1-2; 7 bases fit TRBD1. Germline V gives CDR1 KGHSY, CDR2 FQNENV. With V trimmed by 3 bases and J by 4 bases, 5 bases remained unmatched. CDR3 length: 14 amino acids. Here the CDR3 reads CASSHSGDSYGYTF. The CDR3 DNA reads TGTGCCAGCAGCCACTCAGGGGACAGCTATGGCTACACCTTC.

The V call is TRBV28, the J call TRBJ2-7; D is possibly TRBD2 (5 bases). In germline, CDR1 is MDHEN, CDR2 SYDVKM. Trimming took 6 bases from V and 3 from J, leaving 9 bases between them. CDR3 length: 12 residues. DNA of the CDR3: TGTGCCAGCAGCCTACTAGACTACGAGCAGTACTTC. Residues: CASSLLDYEQYF.

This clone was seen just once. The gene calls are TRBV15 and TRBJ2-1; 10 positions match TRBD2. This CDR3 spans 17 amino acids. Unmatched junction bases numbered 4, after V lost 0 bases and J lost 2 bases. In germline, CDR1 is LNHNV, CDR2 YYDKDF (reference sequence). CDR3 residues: CATSREVSGGTYNEQFF. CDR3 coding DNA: TGTGCCACCAGCAGAGAAGTTAGCGGGGGGACCTACAATGAGCAGTTCTTC.

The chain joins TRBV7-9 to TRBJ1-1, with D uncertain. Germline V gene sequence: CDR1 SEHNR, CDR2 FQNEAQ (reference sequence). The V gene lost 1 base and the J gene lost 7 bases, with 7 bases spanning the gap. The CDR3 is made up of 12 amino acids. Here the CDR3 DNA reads TGTGCCAGCAGCTTAGAAGGCAGTGAAGCTTTCTTT. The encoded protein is CASSLEGSEAFF.

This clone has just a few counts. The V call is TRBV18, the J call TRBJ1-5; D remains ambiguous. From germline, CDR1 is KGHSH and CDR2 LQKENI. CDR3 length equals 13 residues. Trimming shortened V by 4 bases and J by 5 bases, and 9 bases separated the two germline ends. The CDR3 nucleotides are TGTGCCAGCTCACTGGGATTGGATCAGCCCCAGCATTTT. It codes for CASSLGLDQPQHF.

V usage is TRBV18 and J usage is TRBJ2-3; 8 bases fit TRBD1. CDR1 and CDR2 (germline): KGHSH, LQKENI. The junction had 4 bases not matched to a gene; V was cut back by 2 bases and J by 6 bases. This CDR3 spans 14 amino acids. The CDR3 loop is CASSPVTGEDTQYF. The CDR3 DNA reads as TGTGCCAGCTCACCAGTGACAGGGGAGGATACGCAGTATTTT.

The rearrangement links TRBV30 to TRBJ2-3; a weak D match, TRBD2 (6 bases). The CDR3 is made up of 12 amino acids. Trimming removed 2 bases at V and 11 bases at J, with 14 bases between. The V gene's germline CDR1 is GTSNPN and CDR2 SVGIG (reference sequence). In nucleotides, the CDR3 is TGTGCCTGGAGTCCTCCGGGAGTTTTGCAGTATTTT. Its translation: CAWSPPGVLQYF.

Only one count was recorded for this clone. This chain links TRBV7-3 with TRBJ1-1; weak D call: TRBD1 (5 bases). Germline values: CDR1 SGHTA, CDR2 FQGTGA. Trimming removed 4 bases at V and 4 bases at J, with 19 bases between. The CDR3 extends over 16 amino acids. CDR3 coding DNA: TGTGCCAGCAGCTACCAAGGAGGGGCTTTGAGCACTGAAGCTTTCTTT. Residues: CASSYQGGALSTEAFF. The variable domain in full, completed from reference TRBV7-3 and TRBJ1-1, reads GAGVSQTPSNKVTEKGKYVELRCDPISGHTALYWYRQSLGQGPEFLIYFQGTGAADDSGLPNDRFFAVRPEGSVSTLKIQRTERGDSAVYLCASSYQGGALSTEAFFGQGTRLTVV.

The CDR3 region is CASSVTGGPQPQHF. CDR3 nucleotide sequence: TGTGCCAGCAGCGTCACAGGGGGGCCACAGCCCCAGCATTTT. The chain is built from TRBV9 and TRBJ1-5; 8 bases are a match to TRBD1. Germline V gene lookup returns CDR1 SGDLS and CDR2 YYNGEE. The CDR3 spans 14 residues. The V segment lost 2 bases and the J segment 7 bases; nucleotides outside the gene matches: 5.

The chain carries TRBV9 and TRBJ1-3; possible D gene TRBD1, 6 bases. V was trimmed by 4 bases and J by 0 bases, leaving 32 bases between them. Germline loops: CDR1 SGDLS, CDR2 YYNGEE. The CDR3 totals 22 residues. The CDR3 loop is CASSIEGGWGPIPPSSGNTIYF. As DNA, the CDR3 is TGTGCCAGCAGCATAGAAGGGGGTTGGGGGCCCATCCCTCCGAGCTCTGGAAACACCATATATTTT.

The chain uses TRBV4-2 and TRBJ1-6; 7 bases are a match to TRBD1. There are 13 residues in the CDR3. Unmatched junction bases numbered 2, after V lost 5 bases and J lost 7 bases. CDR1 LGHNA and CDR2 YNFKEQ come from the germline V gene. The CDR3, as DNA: TGTGCCAGCAGCGGACAGGCAAATTCACCCCTCCACTTT. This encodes CASSGQANSPLHF.

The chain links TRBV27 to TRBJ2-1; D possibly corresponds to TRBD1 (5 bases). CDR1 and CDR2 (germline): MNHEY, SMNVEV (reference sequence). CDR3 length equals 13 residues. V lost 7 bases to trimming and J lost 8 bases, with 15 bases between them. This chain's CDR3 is CASKGSTGYEQFF. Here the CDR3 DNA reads TGTGCCAGCAAAGGGTCCACAGGATATGAGCAGTTCTTC.

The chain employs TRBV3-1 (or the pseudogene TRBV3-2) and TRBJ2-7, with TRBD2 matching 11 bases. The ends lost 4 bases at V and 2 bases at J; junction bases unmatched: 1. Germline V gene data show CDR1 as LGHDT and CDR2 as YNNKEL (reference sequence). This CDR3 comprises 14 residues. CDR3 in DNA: TGTGCCAGCAGCCGGACTAGCGGGCCCTACGAGCAGTACTTC. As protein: CASSRTSGPYEQYF.

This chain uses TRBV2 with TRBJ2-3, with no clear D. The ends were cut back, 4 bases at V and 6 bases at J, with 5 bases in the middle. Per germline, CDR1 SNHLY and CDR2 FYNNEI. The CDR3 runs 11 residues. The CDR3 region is CASSARDTQYF. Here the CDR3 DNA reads TGTGCCAGCAGTGCGCGGGATACGCAGTATTTT.

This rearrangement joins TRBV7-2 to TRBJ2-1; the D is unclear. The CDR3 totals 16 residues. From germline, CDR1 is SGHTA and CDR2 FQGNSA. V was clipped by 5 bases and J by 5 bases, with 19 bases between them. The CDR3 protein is CASSNRAWGSHNEQFF. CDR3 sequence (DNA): TGTGCCAGCAGCAACCGGGCGTGGGGATCACACAATGAGCAGTTCTTC.

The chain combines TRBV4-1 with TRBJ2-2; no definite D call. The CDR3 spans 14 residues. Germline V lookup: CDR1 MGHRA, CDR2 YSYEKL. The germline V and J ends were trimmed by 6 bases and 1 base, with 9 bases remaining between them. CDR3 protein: CASSRRLNTGELFF. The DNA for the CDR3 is TGCGCCAGCAGTCGTCGTCTGAACACCGGGGAGCTGTTTTTT.

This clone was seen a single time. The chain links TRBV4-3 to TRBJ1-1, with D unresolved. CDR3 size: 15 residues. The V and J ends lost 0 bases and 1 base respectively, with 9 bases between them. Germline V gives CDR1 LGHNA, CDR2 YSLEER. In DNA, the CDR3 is TGCGCCAGCAGCCAAGATCTCGGCAGGAACACTGAAGCTTTCTTT. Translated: CASSQDLGRNTEAFF.

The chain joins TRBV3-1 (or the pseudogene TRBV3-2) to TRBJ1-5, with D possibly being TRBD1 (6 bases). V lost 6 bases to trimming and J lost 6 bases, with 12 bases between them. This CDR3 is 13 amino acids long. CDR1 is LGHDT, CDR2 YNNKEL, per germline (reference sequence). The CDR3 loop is CASSPSGVQPQHF. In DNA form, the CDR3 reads TGTGCCAGCAGTCCCTCAGGGGTTCAGCCCCAGCATTTT.